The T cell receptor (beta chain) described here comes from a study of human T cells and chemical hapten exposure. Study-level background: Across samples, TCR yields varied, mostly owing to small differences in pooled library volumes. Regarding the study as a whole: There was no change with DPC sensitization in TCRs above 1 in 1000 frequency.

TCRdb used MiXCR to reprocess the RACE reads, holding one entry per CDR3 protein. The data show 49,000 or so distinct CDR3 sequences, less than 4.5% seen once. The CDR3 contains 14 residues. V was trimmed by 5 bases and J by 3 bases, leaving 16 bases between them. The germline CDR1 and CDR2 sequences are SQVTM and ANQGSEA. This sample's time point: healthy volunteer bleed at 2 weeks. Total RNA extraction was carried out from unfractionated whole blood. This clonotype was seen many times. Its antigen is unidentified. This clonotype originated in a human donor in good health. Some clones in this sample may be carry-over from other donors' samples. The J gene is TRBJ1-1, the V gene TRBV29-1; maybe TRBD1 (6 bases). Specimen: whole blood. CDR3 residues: CSVPLGGLDTEAFF. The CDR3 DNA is TGCAGCGTTCCCCTAGGGGGTTTGGACACTGAAGCTTTCTTT.